The entry below describes one T cell receptor (beta chain). Using RNA transcripts as the source, TCR beta CDR3 regions were amplified. The primer set for the first-round RT-PCR of the TCR CDR3 was HTBI. From the multiplex PCR reads, TCRdb called clonotypes with MiXCR, one entry per CDR3 protein. Of approximately 710,000 distinct CDR3 sequences in the sample, 17% were seen once. The data originate from a study of T cells in Graves' hyperthyroidism and ophthalmopathy. The overall study: Before treatment of any kind, peripheral blood was taken at initial diagnosis.

The germline gives CDR1 LNHDA, CDR2 SQIVND (reference sequence). This CDR3 is 13 amino acids long. V lost 5 bases and J lost 5, with 9 bases in between. Clinical symptoms, serum thyroxine, TRAb, thyroid ultrasound and orbital computed tomography informed diagnoses. It was less than 13 ml of fresh peripheral blood that supplied the PBMCs. This TCR derives from a man in his fifties with Graves' hyperthyroidism. The V and J genes are TRBV19 and TRBJ2-2; D gene uncertain. The sequenced sample consisted of blood. DNA of the CDR3: TGTGCCAGTAGTCCGCGCATTACCGGGGAGCTGTTTTTT. Protein product: CASSPRITGELFF.